The entry below describes one T cell receptor beta chain. Germline assignment: CDR1 LGHNA and CDR2 YSLEER. J was trimmed by 4 bases and V by 4 bases; bases with no gene match: 7. The CDR3 is made up of 15 amino acids. Only in-frame clones appear in the TCRdb table, and some are missing; sequencing was by immunoSEQ multiplex PCR. The sample shows some 64,000 clones, more than 75% of them seen only once. The entry originates in a study of technical replicates of blood from a handful of donors. The source is a human donor in good health. Some clones in this sample may be carry-over from other donors' samples. The sequencing sample was made of PBMCs. The chain has TRBV4-3 and TRBJ1-3, with TRBD1 matching over 7 bases. The CDR3 region is CASSPQTGPGNTIYF. In DNA form, the CDR3 reads TGCGCCAGCAGCCCCCAGACAGGGCCAGGAAACACCATATATTTT.